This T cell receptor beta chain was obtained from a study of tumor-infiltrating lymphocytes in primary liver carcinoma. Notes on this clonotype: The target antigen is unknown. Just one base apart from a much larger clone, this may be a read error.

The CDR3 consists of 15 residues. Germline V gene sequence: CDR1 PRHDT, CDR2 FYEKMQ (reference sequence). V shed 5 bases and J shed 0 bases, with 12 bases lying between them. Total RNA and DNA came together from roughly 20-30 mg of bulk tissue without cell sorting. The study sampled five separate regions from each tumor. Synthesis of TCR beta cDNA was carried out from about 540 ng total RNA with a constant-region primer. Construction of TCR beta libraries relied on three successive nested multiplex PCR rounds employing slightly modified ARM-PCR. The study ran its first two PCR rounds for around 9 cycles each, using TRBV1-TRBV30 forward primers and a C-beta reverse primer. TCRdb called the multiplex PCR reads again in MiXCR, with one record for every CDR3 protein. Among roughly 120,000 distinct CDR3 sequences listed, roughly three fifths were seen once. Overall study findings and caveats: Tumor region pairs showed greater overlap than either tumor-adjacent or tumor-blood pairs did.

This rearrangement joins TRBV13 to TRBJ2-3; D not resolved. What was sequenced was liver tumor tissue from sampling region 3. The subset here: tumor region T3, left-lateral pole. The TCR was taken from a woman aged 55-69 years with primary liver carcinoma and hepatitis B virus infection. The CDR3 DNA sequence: TGTGCCAGCAGCACCGGGCCTAGGAGCACAGATACGCAGTATTTT. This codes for CASSTGPRSTDTQYF.